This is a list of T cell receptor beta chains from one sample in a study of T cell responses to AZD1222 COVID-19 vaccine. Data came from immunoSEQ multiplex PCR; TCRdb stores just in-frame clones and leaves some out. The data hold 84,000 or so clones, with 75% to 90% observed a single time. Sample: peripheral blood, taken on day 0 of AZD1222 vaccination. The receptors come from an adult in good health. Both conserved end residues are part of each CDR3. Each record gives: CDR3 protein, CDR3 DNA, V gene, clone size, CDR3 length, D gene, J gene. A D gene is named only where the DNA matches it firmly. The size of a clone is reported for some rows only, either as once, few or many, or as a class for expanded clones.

CDR3: CASSWGQNYEQYF
DNA: TGTGCCAGCAGCTGGGGACAGAACTACGAGCAGTACTTC
V: TRBV11-2
size: NA
length: 13
D: TRBD1
J: TRBJ2-7

CDR3: CASSLPGVTSPLHF
DNA: TGTGCCAGCAGTCTGCCAGGGGTAACTTCACCCCTCCACTTT
V: TRBV28
size: once
length: 14
D: NA
J: TRBJ1-6

CDR3: CASSRTDTQYF
DNA: TGTGCCAGCAGCCGCACAGATACGCAGTATTTT
V: TRBV7-2
size: NA
length: 11
D: NA
J: TRBJ2-3

CDR3: CASSEESQETQYF
DNA: TGTGCCAGCAGTGAGGAAAGCCAAGAGACCCAGTACTTC
V: TRBV2
size: NA
length: 13
D: NA
J: TRBJ2-5

CDR3: CATSDLRGTGGHQPQHF
DNA: TGTGCCACCAGTGATTTGAGGGGGACAGGGGGCCACCAGCCCCAGCATTTT
V: TRBV24-1
size: once
length: 17
D: TRBD1
J: TRBJ1-5

CDR3: CASTPGRATRGEQYF
DNA: TGTGCCAGTACCCCTGGGCGGGCCACCCGGGGGGAGCAGTACTTC
V: TRBV28
size: NA
length: 15
D: NA
J: TRBJ2-7

CDR3: CASSIYQGRLDTGELFF
DNA: TGTGCCAGTAGTATATATCAGGGGCGTTTAGACACCGGGGAGCTGTTTTTT
V: TRBV19
size: NA
length: 17
D: NA
J: TRBJ2-2

CDR3: CASFSIGSGRRGDTQYF
DNA: TGTGCCAGCTTCTCCATCGGTAGCGGGAGACGAGGAGATACGCAGTATTTT
V: TRBV28
size: NA
length: 17
D: TRBD2
J: TRBJ2-3

CDR3: CASSRDSNEKLFF
DNA: TGTGCCAGCAGCCGGGACAGTAATGAAAAACTGTTTTTT
V: TRBV11-3
size: NA
length: 13
D: TRBD1
J: TRBJ1-4

CDR3: CASSLGPGTTSSYEQYF
DNA: TGTGCCAGCAGCTTAGGGCCCGGGACTACCTCCTCCTACGAGCAGTACTTC
V: TRBV7-9
size: NA
length: 17
D: TRBD2
J: TRBJ2-7

CDR3: CASSRQGGQPQHF
DNA: TGTGCCAGCAGTAGACAGGGGGGTCAGCCCCAGCATTTT
V: TRBV6-5
size: NA
length: 13
D: TRBD1
J: TRBJ1-5

CDR3: CASSQDYQRVTSYEQYF
DNA: TGCGCCAGCAGCCAAGATTACCAGCGGGTCACCTCCTACGAGCAGTACTTC
V: TRBV4-3
size: NA
length: 17
D: NA
J: TRBJ2-7

CDR3: CASSVVGGLAANEQFF
DNA: TGTGCCAGCAGCGTAGTAGGCGGACTAGCGGCTAATGAGCAGTTCTTC
V: TRBV9
size: NA
length: 16
D: TRBD2
J: TRBJ2-1

CDR3: CASSGPGGPNEQFF
DNA: TGTGCCAGCAGCGGGCCGGGAGGCCCCAATGAGCAGTTCTTC
V: TRBV9
size: NA
length: 14
D: TRBD2
J: TRBJ2-1

CDR3: CASSYDRQRNIQYF
DNA: TGTGCCAGCAGTTACGACCGCCAGAGAAACATTCAGTACTTC
V: TRBV6-2/TRBV6-3
size: NA
length: 14
D: NA
J: TRBJ2-4

CDR3: CASSAQIGKYEQYF
DNA: TGTGCCAGCTCAGCCCAAATAGGAAAGTACGAGCAGTACTTC
V: TRBV6-5
size: NA
length: 14
D: NA
J: TRBJ2-7

CDR3: CASSAPRQLMNTEAFF
DNA: TGTGCCAGCAGTGCCCCCAGACAGCTCATGAACACTGAAGCTTTCTTT
V: TRBV9
size: NA
length: 16
D: NA
J: TRBJ1-1

CDR3: CASGLVLGSGSNFYEQYF
DNA: TGTGCTAGTGGTTTGGTACTCGGTTCAGGGAGCAACTTCTACGAGCAGTACTTC
V: TRBV12-5
size: NA
length: 18
D: NA
J: TRBJ2-7

CDR3: CASRGGETQYF
DNA: TGTGCCAGCAGGGGAGGAGAGACCCAGTACTTC
V: TRBV2
size: NA
length: 11
D: NA
J: TRBJ2-5

CDR3: CASSFWGQGYNEQFF
DNA: TGTGCCAGCAGCTTCTGGGGACAGGGATACAATGAGCAGTTCTTC
V: TRBV7-3
size: NA
length: 15
D: TRBD1
J: TRBJ2-1

CDR3: CASSIRTRENPREQYF
DNA: TGTGCCAGCAGTATACGAACGAGGGAGAATCCTCGGGAGCAGTACTTC
V: TRBV2
size: NA
length: 16
D: NA
J: TRBJ2-7

CDR3: CASSSREGPYNEQFF
DNA: TGTGCCAGTAGTTCTCGGGAGGGGCCCTACAATGAGCAGTTCTTC
V: TRBV19
size: NA
length: 15
D: TRBD2
J: TRBJ2-1

CDR3: CASSAGTGGTPLHF
DNA: TGTGCCAGCAGCGCCGGGACAGGGGGGACACCCCTCCACTTT
V: TRBV3-1/TRBV3-2
size: NA
length: 14
D: TRBD1
J: TRBJ1-6

CDR3: CSVEHRADEQFF
DNA: TGCAGCGTTGAGCACAGGGCCGATGAGCAGTTCTTC
V: TRBV29-1
size: NA
length: 12
D: NA
J: TRBJ2-1

CDR3: CASSPGQGAYYGYTF
DNA: TGTGCCAGCAGCCCTGGACAGGGGGCGTACTATGGCTACACCTTC
V: TRBV28
size: NA
length: 15
D: TRBD1
J: TRBJ1-2

CDR3: CASRPVLASLKNEQFF
DNA: TGTGCCAGCCGACCGGTTCTAGCGTCTTTAAAAAATGAGCAGTTCTTC
V: TRBV2
size: NA
length: 16
D: NA
J: TRBJ2-1

CDR3: CASSFEGRDQPQHF
DNA: TGTGCCAGCAGCTTCGAAGGACGGGATCAGCCCCAGCATTTT
V: TRBV7-3
size: NA
length: 14
D: NA
J: TRBJ1-5

CDR3: CASSFGGISQETQYF
DNA: TGTGCCAGCAGCTTTGGAGGGATCTCCCAAGAGACCCAGTACTTC
V: TRBV11-2
size: NA
length: 15
D: NA
J: TRBJ2-5

CDR3: CASSSQGGGIYEQYF
DNA: TGTGCCAGCAGCTCCCAGGGGGGAGGGATCTACGAGCAGTACTTC
V: TRBV5-5
size: once
length: 15
D: NA
J: TRBJ2-7

CDR3: CASSQVMTVGDEKLFF
DNA: TGTGCCAGCAGCCAAGTCATGACAGTAGGTGATGAAAAACTGTTTTTT
V: TRBV3-1/TRBV3-2
size: NA
length: 16
D: NA
J: TRBJ1-4

CDR3: CASSFLGYFYEQYF
DNA: TGTGCCAGCAGTTTTTTGGGATACTTCTACGAGCAGTACTTC
V: TRBV28
size: NA
length: 14
D: NA
J: TRBJ2-7

CDR3: CATSDAGAGGRFETQYF
DNA: TGTGCCACCAGTGATGCGGGTGCGGGAGGGCGGTTTGAGACCCAGTACTTC
V: TRBV24-1
size: NA
length: 17
D: TRBD2
J: TRBJ2-5

CDR3: CASSHSLAGVPYEQYF
DNA: TGCGCCAGCAGCCACTCACTAGCGGGAGTCCCCTACGAGCAGTACTTC
V: TRBV5-1
size: NA
length: 16
D: TRBD2
J: TRBJ2-7

CDR3: CASKGQADYGYTF
DNA: TGTGCCAGCAAGGGTCAGGCCGACTATGGCTACACCTTC
V: TRBV27
size: few
length: 13
D: NA
J: TRBJ1-2

CDR3: CASSYEGWGYEQYF
DNA: TGTGCCAGCAGTTATGAGGGATGGGGTTACGAGCAGTACTTC
V: TRBV27
size: NA
length: 14
D: NA
J: TRBJ2-7

CDR3: CASSQEGDTGPRGGYTF
DNA: TGTGCCAGCAGCCAAGAGGGTGATACAGGGCCCAGGGGGGGCTACACCTTC
V: TRBV3-1/TRBV3-2
size: NA
length: 17
D: TRBD1
J: TRBJ1-2

CDR3: CASSLHRGNTEAFF
DNA: TGTGCCAGCAGCCTGCACCGGGGGAACACTGAAGCTTTCTTT
V: TRBV3-1/TRBV3-2
size: NA
length: 14
D: NA
J: TRBJ1-1

CDR3: CASSERQGSTEAFF
DNA: TGTGCCAGCAGTGAACGTCAGGGGAGCACTGAAGCTTTCTTT
V: TRBV5-4
size: once
length: 14
D: NA
J: TRBJ1-1

CDR3: CASSYGAGGSYNEQFF
DNA: TGTGCCAGCAGTTACGGGGCAGGGGGCAGCTACAATGAGCAGTTCTTC
V: TRBV6-2/TRBV6-3
size: NA
length: 16
D: TRBD1
J: TRBJ2-1

CDR3: CASTTAGGEQFF
DNA: TGTGCCAGCACCACCGCGGGGGGTGAGCAGTTCTTC
V: TRBV7-3
size: NA
length: 12
D: TRBD2
J: TRBJ2-1

CDR3: CASSVSGQTTDTQYF
DNA: TGCGCCAGCAGTGTCTCGGGACAGACCACAGATACGCAGTATTTT
V: TRBV10-1
size: NA
length: 15
D: TRBD1
J: TRBJ2-3

CDR3: CASSHPTTSGITGEQFF
DNA: TGTGCCAGCAGCCACCCTACGACTAGCGGGATCACCGGTGAGCAGTTCTTC
V: TRBV4-2
size: NA
length: 17
D: TRBD2
J: TRBJ2-1

CDR3: CASSFTGTEAFF
DNA: TGTGCCAGCAGCTTTACGGGCACTGAAGCTTTCTTT
V: TRBV11-2
size: NA
length: 12
D: NA
J: TRBJ1-1

CDR3: CASSYSVQAGNQPQHF
DNA: TGTGCCAGCAGTTACTCGGTACAGGCCGGCAATCAGCCCCAGCATTTT
V: TRBV6-2/TRBV6-3
size: NA
length: 16
D: NA
J: TRBJ1-5

CDR3: CASSLGGTGDEKLFF
DNA: TGTGCCAGCAGTTTAGGGGGGACAGGGGACGAAAAACTGTTTTTT
V: TRBV28
size: NA
length: 15
D: TRBD1
J: TRBJ1-4

CDR3: CASSPTGLNEQFF
DNA: TGTGCCAGCAGTCCCACAGGGTTGAATGAGCAGTTCTTC
V: TRBV27
size: NA
length: 13
D: NA
J: TRBJ2-1

CDR3: CASSRETGLQETQYF
DNA: TGTGCCAGCAGTAGGGAGACAGGGCTACAAGAGACCCAGTACTTC
V: TRBV2
size: NA
length: 15
D: TRBD1
J: TRBJ2-5

CDR3: CASSIGQAIPYEQYF
DNA: TGTGCCAGTAGTATAGGACAGGCGATCCCCTACGAGCAGTACTTC
V: TRBV19
size: NA
length: 15
D: NA
J: TRBJ2-7

CDR3: CASSQVGTSLTQYF
DNA: TGTGCCAGCAGCCAAGTCGGGACTAGCCTTACGCAGTATTTT
V: TRBV14
size: NA
length: 14
D: TRBD2
J: TRBJ2-3

CDR3: CASSLVGSNQPQHF
DNA: TGTGCCAGCAGCTTAGTGGGTAGCAATCAGCCCCAGCATTTT
V: TRBV11-2
size: NA
length: 14
D: NA
J: TRBJ1-5

CDR3: CASSKTGLGEKLFF
DNA: TGTGCCAGCAGTAAGACAGGGTTAGGCGAAAAACTGTTTTTT
V: TRBV27
size: NA
length: 14
D: TRBD1
J: TRBJ1-4

CDR3: CASSELAGSYNEQFF
DNA: TGTGCCAGCAGTGAACTAGCGGGATCCTACAATGAGCAGTTCTTC
V: TRBV6-4
size: once
length: 15
D: TRBD2
J: TRBJ2-1